This record concerns one TCR beta chain sequence. This specimen comes from a study of T-cell memory formation after mild COVID-19. TCRdb reanalysed the 5' RACE reads using MiXCR and keeps one entry per CDR3 protein. The sample includes over 300,000 distinct CDR3 sequences, 20% to 25% seen only once; the top ten take around 20%. The sequenced sample was PBMCs or a T cell subset sorted from them (not recorded which). The sequence was obtained from a man between 18 and 29 years old who had mild COVID-19 (a few samples of this study predate the infection). Cell type and time point are not known.

The CDR3 bases are TGTGCCTGGAGTGTGGGACAAATTAACTATGGCTACACCTTC. Its translation: CAWSVGQINYGYTF. The gene calls are TRBV30 and TRBJ1-2; D possibly corresponds to TRBD1 (6 bases). Germline V gene lookup returns CDR1 GTSNPN and CDR2 SVGIG (reference sequence). The CDR3 sequence is 14 residues long. The ends were cut back, 0 bases at V and 1 base at J, with 9 bases in the middle.